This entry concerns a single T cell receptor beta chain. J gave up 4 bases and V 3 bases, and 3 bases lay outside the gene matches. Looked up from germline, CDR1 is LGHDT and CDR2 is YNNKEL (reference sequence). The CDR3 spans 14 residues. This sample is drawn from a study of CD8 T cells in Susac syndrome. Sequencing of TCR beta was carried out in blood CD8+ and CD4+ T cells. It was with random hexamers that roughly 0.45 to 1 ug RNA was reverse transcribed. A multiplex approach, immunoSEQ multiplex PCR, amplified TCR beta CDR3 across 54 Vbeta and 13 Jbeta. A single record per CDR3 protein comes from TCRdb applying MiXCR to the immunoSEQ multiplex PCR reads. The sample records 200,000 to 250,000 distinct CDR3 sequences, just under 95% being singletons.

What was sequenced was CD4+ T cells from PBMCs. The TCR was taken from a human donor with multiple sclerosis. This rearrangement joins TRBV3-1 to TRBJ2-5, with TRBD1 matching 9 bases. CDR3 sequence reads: CASSHRTGAETQYF. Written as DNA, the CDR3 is TGTGCCAGCAGCCACCGGACAGGGGCAGAGACCCAGTACTTC.